These T cell receptor beta chains were read from a single sample in a study of blood T cell repertoires in COVID-19. Clones were sequenced by immunoSEQ multiplex PCR, and TCRdb holds only the in-frame ones, with some missing. The profile shows around 64,000 clones, around two thirds of them singletons. The sequenced material came from PBMCs or T cells enriched from blood (not recorded which). Receptor source: a woman in her sixties who had been exposed to COVID-19. Each CDR3 is given with its conserved first and last residue. Fields, in order: D gene, clone size, J gene, V gene, CDR3 protein, CDR3 DNA. A D gene is named only where the DNA matches it firmly. The size field is filled for only some rows; it gives once, few, many or a size class.

>.|.|TRBJ2-5|TRBV3-1/TRBV3-2
CASRDTYIETQYF
TGTGCCAGCAGGGACACATATATTGAGACCCAGTACTTC
>.|.|TRBJ2-1|TRBV12-5
CASGLVPGDNEQFF
TGTGCTAGTGGTTTGGTACCAGGGGACAATGAGCAGTTCTTC
>TRBD2|.|TRBJ2-1|TRBV18
CASSREQAGGPNEQFF
TGTGCCAGCTCACGCGAGCAAGCGGGAGGGCCTAATGAGCAGTTCTTC
>TRBD1|.|TRBJ2-5|TRBV2
CASLLGGQGQETQYF
TGTGCCAGCCTACTCGGGGGACAGGGCCAAGAGACCCAGTACTTC
>TRBD1|.|TRBJ1-4|TRBV4-1
CASSHEGAVEKLFF
TGCGCCAGCAGCCATGAGGGGGCGGTTGAAAAACTGTTTTTT
>TRBD1|few|TRBJ1-3|TRBV3-1/TRBV3-2
CASSLGTGGNTIYF
TGTGCCAGCAGCCTGGGGACAGGGGGAAACACCATATATTTT
>TRBD2|.|TRBJ2-2|TRBV20-1
CSASSGRGTGELFF
TGCAGTGCCAGTAGCGGGAGAGGCACCGGGGAGCTGTTTTTT
>.|.|TRBJ2-3|TRBV5-4
CASSLDPSSTDTQYF
TGTGCCAGCAGCTTGGATCCTTCTAGCACAGATACGCAGTATTTT
>.|.|TRBJ1-6|TRBV6-2/TRBV6-3
CASSYRRGNSPLHF
TGTGCCAGCAGTTATCGCAGGGGTAATTCACCCCTCCACTTT
>.|.|TRBJ1-3|TRBV5-5
CASSLGQGNTIYF
TGTGCCAGCAGCTTGGGACAGGGAAACACCATATATTTT
>.|once|TRBJ2-5|TRBV25-1
CASSADSQETQYF
TGTGCCAGCAGTGCTGACAGCCAAGAGACCCAGTACTTC
>.|few|TRBJ2-5|TRBV10-2
CASSEGGGAAAQYF
TGCGCCAGCAGTGAGGGCGGCGGGGCGGCGGCCCAGTACTTC
>TRBD1|few|TRBJ2-1|TRBV6-5
CASRDRGVDEQFF
TGTGCCAGCAGGGACAGGGGAGTCGATGAGCAGTTCTTC
>TRBD2|.|TRBJ2-7|TRBV5-4
CASSLGLAGEEQYF
TGTGCCAGCAGCTTGGGACTAGCGGGAGAAGAGCAGTACTTC
>.|.|TRBJ1-1|TRBV5-1
CASRRESEAFF
TGCGCCAGCAGGCGGGAATCTGAAGCTTTCTTT
>.|.|TRBJ1-2|TRBV27
CASSPGIGYGYTF
TGTGCCAGCAGCCCAGGGATCGGGTATGGCTACACCTTC
>.|.|TRBJ1-1|TRBV5-4
CASSLVGGRTEAFF
TGTGCCAGCAGCTTGGTGGGGGGGAGGACTGAAGCTTTCTTT
>.|once|TRBJ2-3|TRBV6-5
CASRPNTDTQYF
TGTGCCAGTCGCCCTAACACAGATACGCAGTATTTT
>.|few|TRBJ1-1|TRBV30
CAWTPARGWAEAFF
TGTGCCTGGACCCCAGCGCGGGGTTGGGCTGAAGCTTTCTTT
>.|.|TRBJ1-5|TRBV7-8
CASSLGRNQPQHF
TGTGCCAGCAGCTTAGGGAGGAATCAGCCCCAGCATTTT
>.|.|TRBJ1-3|TRBV14
CASSQDSSGNTIYF
TGTGCCAGCAGCCAAGACAGCTCTGGAAACACCATATATTTT
>.|.|TRBJ2-3|TRBV29-1
CSVAVGGGAEDTQYF
TGCAGCGTTGCGGTCGGCGGAGGGGCTGAGGATACGCAGTATTTT
>.|.|TRBJ2-7|TRBV9
CASSVVPDNYEQYF
TGTGCCAGCAGCGTAGTCCCAGACAACTACGAGCAGTACTTC
>TRBD1|few|TRBJ1-6|TRBV9
CASSSSGTGVNSPLHF
TGTGCCAGCAGCTCCTCCGGGACAGGAGTTAATTCACCCCTCCACTTT
>.|few|TRBJ1-1|TRBV5-1
CASSLTVMNTEAFF
TGCGCCAGCAGCTTAACAGTTATGAACACTGAAGCTTTCTTT
>.|.|TRBJ1-1|TRBV28
CASSWERRAFF
TGTGCCAGCAGTTGGGAGCGCCGGGCTTTCTTT
>TRBD1|.|TRBJ1-2|TRBV28
CASRGQGAEAYGYTF
TGTGCCAGCAGAGGACAGGGGGCTGAGGCCTATGGCTACACCTTC
>TRBD1|many|TRBJ2-5|TRBV6-6
CASTSTGTGKETQYF
TGTGCCAGCACCTCCACCGGGACAGGGAAAGAGACCCAGTACTTC
>.|.|TRBJ2-1|TRBV19
CATSRGNEQFF
TGTGCCACTTCAAGGGGCAATGAGCAGTTCTTC
>.|.|TRBJ2-1|TRBV9
CASSVGSTGNEQFF
TGTGCCAGCAGCGTAGGATCGACGGGGAATGAGCAGTTCTTC
>.|.|TRBJ1-5|TRBV5-6
CASSSWGGSYNQPQHF
TGTGCCAGCAGCTCCTGGGGGGGATCCTATAATCAGCCCCAGCATTTT
>.|.|TRBJ1-2|TRBV28
CASSLSGLNYGYTF
TGTGCCAGCAGTTTATCAGGTCTCAACTATGGCTACACCTTC
>TRBD1|many|TRBJ1-4|TRBV9
CASSVEPGQGAKLFF
TGTGCCAGCAGCGTAGAGCCGGGACAGGGGGCAAAACTGTTTTTT
>.|.|TRBJ1-5|TRBV6-2/TRBV6-3
CASSYPRDSNQPQHF
TGTGCCAGCAGTTATCCCCGGGATAGCAATCAGCCCCAGCATTTT
>.|.|TRBJ2-2|TRBV6-5
CASSRTVNTGELFF
TGTGCCAGCAGTCGGACAGTGAACACCGGGGAGCTGTTTTTT
>.|.|TRBJ2-2|TRBV7-8
CASSFRETGELFF
TGTGCCAGCAGCTTCCGGGAAACCGGGGAGCTGTTTTTT
>.|.|TRBJ1-6|TRBV5-6
CASSLGYRSTYNSPLHF
TGTGCCAGCAGCTTGGGGTACAGGAGCACCTATAATTCACCCCTCCACTTT
>.|.|TRBJ1-1|TRBV27
CASRQGGTEAFF
TGTGCCAGCAGACAGGGAGGGACTGAAGCTTTCTTT
>TRBD1|.|TRBJ2-5|TRBV9
CASPDREAETQYF
TGTGCCAGCCCCGACAGGGAAGCAGAGACCCAGTACTTC
>TRBD1|.|TRBJ1-5|TRBV6-6
CASSYREGADQPQHF
TGTGCCAGCAGTTACCGGGAGGGGGCTGATCAGCCCCAGCATTTT
>.|.|TRBJ1-1|TRBV6-2/TRBV6-3
CASSYPQGGSEAFF
TGTGCCAGCAGTTACCCACAGGGAGGGTCTGAAGCTTTCTTT
>.|.|TRBJ1-1|TRBV6-5
CASSPGLLNTEAFF
TGTGCCAGCAGCCCGGGACTTCTTAACACTGAAGCTTTCTTT
>.|few|TRBJ1-2|TRBV28
CASSLSPGRGSGYTF
TGTGCCAGCAGTTTAAGTCCCGGCAGGGGTAGTGGCTACACCTTC